The present T cell receptor (beta chain) was sequenced within a study of blood T cell repertoires in COVID-19. Background on the study: The United States, Italy and Spain were the sources of the acute and convalescent COVID-19 samples.

V was cut by 7 bases and J by 0 bases, with 9 bases left in between. The CDR3 totals 14 residues. CDR1 and CDR2 (germline): MNHEY, SVGAGI. Only in-frame clones appear in the TCRdb table, and some are missing; sequencing was by immunoSEQ multiplex PCR. The sample comprises fewer than 300,000 clones, 82% of which are singletons, and about 3% rests with the top ten. Sequencing used peripheral blood. The clonotype originates from a woman aged 18-29 years with acute or convalescent COVID-19. The chain links TRBV6-5 to TRBJ1-4; D may be TRBD1 (5 bases). The CDR3 sequence is CASKGLSTNEKLFF. CDR3 nucleotides: TGTGCCAGCAAGGGGCTCTCAACTAATGAAAAACTGTTTTTT.